This T cell receptor (beta chain) came from a study of blood T cell repertoires in COVID-19. Study in general: Samples taken during acute and convalescent COVID-19 were collected in the United States, Italy and Spain. The analysed material was cDNA or gDNA that came from T cells, B-cell-depleted T cells, or PBMCs.

TCRdb's table, derived via immunoSEQ multiplex PCR, lists solely in-frame clones and lacks some. In the table there are some 74,000 clones, 70% to 90% of which are singletons. Germline values: CDR1 LGHNA, CDR2 YNFKEQ. V shed 6 bases and J shed 8 bases, with 20 bases lying between them. The CDR3 covers 15 residues. The sequence derives from a woman at least 80 years old with active or convalescent COVID-19. Sequenced sample: peripheral blood. This chain links TRBV4-2 with TRBJ2-1, with D tentatively TRBD2 (6 bases). CDR3 sequence reads: CASSPSVGTVYEQFF. The CDR3 DNA sequence: TGTGCCAGCAGTCCCTCCGTGGGGACTGTTTATGAGCAGTTCTTC.